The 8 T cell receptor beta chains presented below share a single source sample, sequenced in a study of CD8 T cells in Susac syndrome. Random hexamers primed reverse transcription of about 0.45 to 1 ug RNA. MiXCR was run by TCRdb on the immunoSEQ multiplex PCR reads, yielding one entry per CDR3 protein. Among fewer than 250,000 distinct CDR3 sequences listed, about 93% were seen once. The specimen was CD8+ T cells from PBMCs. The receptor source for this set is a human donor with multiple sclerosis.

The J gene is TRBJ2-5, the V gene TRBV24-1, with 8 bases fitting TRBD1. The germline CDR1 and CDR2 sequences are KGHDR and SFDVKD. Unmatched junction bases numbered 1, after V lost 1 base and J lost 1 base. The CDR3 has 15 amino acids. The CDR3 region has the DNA TGTGCCACCAGTGATTTCACAGGGGGCCAAGAGACCCAGTACTTC. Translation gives CATSDFTGGQETQYF.

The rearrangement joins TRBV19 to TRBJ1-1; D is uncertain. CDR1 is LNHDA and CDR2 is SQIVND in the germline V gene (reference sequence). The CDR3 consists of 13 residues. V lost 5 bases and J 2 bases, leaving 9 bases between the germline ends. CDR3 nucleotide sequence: TGTGCCAGTAGTCCTTACGTCAACACTGAAGCTTTCTTT. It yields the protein CASSPYVNTEAFF.

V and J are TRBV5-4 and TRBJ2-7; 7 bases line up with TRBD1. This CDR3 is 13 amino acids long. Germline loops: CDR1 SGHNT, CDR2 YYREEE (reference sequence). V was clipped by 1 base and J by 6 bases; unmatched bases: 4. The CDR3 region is CASSLWDSAEQYF. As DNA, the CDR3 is TGTGCCAGCAGCTTGTGGGACAGTGCCGAGCAGTACTTC.

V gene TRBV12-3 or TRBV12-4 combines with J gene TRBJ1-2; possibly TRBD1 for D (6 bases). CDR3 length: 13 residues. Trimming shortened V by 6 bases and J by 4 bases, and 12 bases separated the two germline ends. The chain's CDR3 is CASRGGSIYGYTF. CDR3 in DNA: TGTGCCAGCAGAGGGGGGAGTATCTATGGCTACACCTTC.

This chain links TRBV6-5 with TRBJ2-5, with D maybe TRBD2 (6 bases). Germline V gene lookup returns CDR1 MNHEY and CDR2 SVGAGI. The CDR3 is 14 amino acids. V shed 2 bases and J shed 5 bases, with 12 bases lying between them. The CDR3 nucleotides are TGTGCCAGCAGTTACCGCCCGGAGGGGGAGACCCAGTACTTC. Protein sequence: CASSYRPEGETQYF.

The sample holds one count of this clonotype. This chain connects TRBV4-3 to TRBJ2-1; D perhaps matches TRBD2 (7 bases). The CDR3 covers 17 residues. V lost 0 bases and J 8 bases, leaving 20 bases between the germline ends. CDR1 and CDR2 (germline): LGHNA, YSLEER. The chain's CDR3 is CASSQDLGGPDAHEQFF. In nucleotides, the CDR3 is TGCGCCAGCAGCCAAGATCTGGGGGGGCCTGATGCCCATGAGCAGTTCTTC.

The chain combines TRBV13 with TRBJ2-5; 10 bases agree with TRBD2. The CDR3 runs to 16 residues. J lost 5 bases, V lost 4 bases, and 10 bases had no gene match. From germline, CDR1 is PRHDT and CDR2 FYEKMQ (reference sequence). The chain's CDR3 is CASSSPLAGAGETQYF. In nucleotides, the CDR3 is TGTGCCAGCAGCTCCCCCCTAGCGGGGGCCGGGGAGACCCAGTACTTC.

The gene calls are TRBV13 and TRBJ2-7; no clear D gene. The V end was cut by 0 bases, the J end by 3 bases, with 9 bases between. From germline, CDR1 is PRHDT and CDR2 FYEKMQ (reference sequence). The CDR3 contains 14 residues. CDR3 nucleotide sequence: TGTGCCAGCAGCTTAGGGACTGACAACTACGAGCAGTACTTC. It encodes CASSLGTDNYEQYF.